These 10 T cell receptor beta chains originate from one sample sequenced in a study of response to subunit inactivated influenza vaccine. TCRdb independently ran MiXCR on the RT-PCR reads; one entry per CDR3 protein. The data contain approximately 730,000 distinct CDR3 sequences, approximately 15% of them singletons. The material was PBMCs from blood, obtained approximately 15 days before vaccination. The receptors come from a man aged 50 to 60 who received an inactivated influenza vaccine.

J is TRBJ2-5 and V is TRBV20-1, with TRBD1 matching 12 bases. The germline V gene encodes CDR1 DFQATT and CDR2 SNEGSKA (reference sequence). V trimming: 5 bases; J trimming: 5 bases; junction bases outside the gene matches: 9. CDR3 length: 15 amino acids. The DNA of the CDR3 is TGCAGTGCTTCGGGAGGGGACAGGGGGCACGAGACCCAGTACTTC. Translating it yields CSASGGDRGHETQYF.

This clonotype was counted only a few times. This chain connects TRBV24-1 to TRBJ2-1; 8 positions match TRBD1. Germline V CDR1 and CDR2: KGHDR, SFDVKD. Trimming at V came to 4 bases and at J to 0 bases, leaving 7 bases not matched to a gene. The CDR3 is 17 residues long. CDR3 sequence reads: CATSDSLGTGSYNEQFF. CDR3 nucleotides: TGTGCCACCAGTGACTCACTGGGGACAGGCTCCTACAATGAGCAGTTCTTC.

Details on this clonotype: A read error may account for a junction end that differs from germline. This chain uses TRBV6-4 with TRBJ2-2; the D gene is possibly TRBD1 (6 bases). The V gene's germline CDR1 is MRHNA and CDR2 SNTAGT. The CDR3 runs 17 residues. The CDR3: CASIRPTGICLTGELLF. The CDR3 bases are TGTGCCAGCATTAGGCCCACAGGGATATGTTTGACCGGGGAGCTGCTTTTT.

CDR3 residues: CASRDSYDQPQHF. CDR3 in DNA: TGTGCCAGCAGAGACAGCTACGATCAGCCCCAGCATTTT. V gene TRBV6-2 or TRBV6-3 combines with J gene TRBJ1-5; D is perhaps TRBD1 (5 bases). This CDR3 region has 13 residues. V was cut by 6 bases and J by 5 bases, with 11 bases left in between. Germline V gene data show CDR1 as MNHEY and CDR2 as SVGEGT.

This clonotype was found many times. The gene calls are TRBV5-1 and TRBJ1-2; D is possibly TRBD1 (5 bases). This CDR3 is 11 amino acids long. The germline V gene encodes CDR1 SGHRS and CDR2 YFSETQ. Trimming cost V 4 bases and J 8 bases, with 9 bases left between them. As DNA, the CDR3 is TGCGCCAGCAGCGGATCAGGGGGCTACACCTTC. Translation gives CASSGSGGYTF.

This clonotype has only a few counts. V gene TRBV6-1 combines with J gene TRBJ1-6, with D unclear. The CDR3 consists of 14 residues. The germline V and J ends were trimmed by 6 bases and 5 bases, with 11 bases remaining between them. CDR1 is MNHNS and CDR2 is SASEGT in the germline V gene. The CDR3 spells CASSGRRNNSPLHF. CDR3 nucleotides: TGTGCCAGCAGCGGACGGAGGAATAATTCACCCCTCCACTTT.

V and J are TRBV6-1 and TRBJ2-1; tentatively, D is TRBD2 (5 bases). The V gene lost 6 bases and the J gene lost 8 bases, with 20 bases spanning the gap. CDR1 is MNHNS, CDR2 SASEGT, per germline. CDR3 length equals 15 residues. Here the CDR3 DNA reads TGTGCCAGCAGGGTCGGGGTTGCCATCCGTCATGAGCAGTTCTTC. Its protein product is CASRVGVAIRHEQFF.

This clonotype was seen only once. The junction departs from the called germline gene at one end, perhaps through a read error. The V call is TRBV3-1, the J call TRBJ1-1; 7 bases match TRBD1. This CDR3 region has 13 residues. Per the germline V gene, CDR1 is LGHDT and CDR2 is YNNKEL (reference sequence). CDR3 DNA sequence: TGTGCCAGCCGCCAAGGTTGGGGGACAGAGGCTTTCTTT. This gives the protein CASRQGWGTEAFF.

This clonotype was seen a few times. The chain joins TRBV12-3 or TRBV12-4 to TRBJ2-3; D may be TRBD1 or TRBD2 (5 bases each). This CDR3 comprises 14 residues. V shed 3 bases and J shed 2 bases, with 9 bases lying between them. CDR3 sequence: CASSFTGHTDTQYF. CDR3 DNA sequence: TGTGCCAGCAGTTTTACGGGGCACACAGATACGCAGTATTTT.

This clonotype was counted a few times. The junction and the germline gene differ at one end; a read error may be behind it. This chain uses TRBV7-7 with TRBJ2-3; D not resolved. The CDR3 sequence is 15 residues long. Germline assignment: CDR1 SSHAT and CDR2 FNYEAQ (reference sequence). The CDR3 reads CASSLGHKETDTQYF. The DNA for the CDR3 is TGTGCTAGCAGCTTGGGCCATAAGGAGACAGATACGCAGTATTTT.